This T cell receptor beta chain was found in a study of T cells in Graves' hyperthyroidism and ophthalmopathy. A word on this clonotype: The target antigen is unknown.

Looked up from germline, CDR1 is MNHEY and CDR2 is SMNVEV (reference sequence). The CDR3 is made up of 14 amino acids. Trimming cost V 3 bases and J 3 bases, with 11 bases left between them. Any patient presenting with uncontrolled infection, other autoimmune disease, pregnancy or lactation was left out. What was amplified from RNA transcripts were TCR beta CDR3 regions. The primer set for the first-round RT-PCR of the TCR CDR3 was HTBI. TCRdb itself ran the multiplex PCR reads through MiXCR, one entry per CDR3 protein. The data show some 620,000 distinct CDR3 sequences, about 17% seen once. General study findings and limits: Ophthalmopathy was told apart from stable hyperthyroidism by a 13 V-J model. Model-based prediction identified ophthalmopathy a median 6.5 months prior to its onset.

The rearrangement uses TRBV27 and TRBJ1-1; no firm D call. This TCR was recovered from a woman between 25 and 40 years old with Graves' hyperthyroidism. The specimen was blood. The CDR3: CASSLGQHHTEAFF. The CDR3 coding sequence is TGTGCCAGCAGTTTGGGCCAGCATCACACTGAAGCTTTCTTT.